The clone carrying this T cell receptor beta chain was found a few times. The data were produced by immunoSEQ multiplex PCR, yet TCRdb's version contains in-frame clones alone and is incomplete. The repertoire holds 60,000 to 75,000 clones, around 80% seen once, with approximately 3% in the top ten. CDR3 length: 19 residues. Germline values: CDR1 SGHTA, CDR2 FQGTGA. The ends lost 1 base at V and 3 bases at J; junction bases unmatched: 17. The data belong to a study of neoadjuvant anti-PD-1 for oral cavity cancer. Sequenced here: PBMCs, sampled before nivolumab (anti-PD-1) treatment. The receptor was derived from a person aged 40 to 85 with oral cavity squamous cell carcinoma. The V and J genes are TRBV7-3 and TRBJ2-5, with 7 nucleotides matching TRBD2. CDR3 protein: CASSLKRLGSAGEEETQYF. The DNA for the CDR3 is TGTGCCAGCAGCTTAAAAAGGCTCGGTTCGGCGGGAGAGGAAGAGACCCAGTACTTC.